This T cell receptor (beta chain) was retrieved from a study of graft-versus-host responses after intestinal transplantation (dated by TCRdb to the early 2020s). Notes on the research overall: The transplants that recipients got were multivisceral, liver-intestinal, or isolated intestinal. To identify alloreactive clones, pre-transplant mixed lymphocyte reaction products were sequenced and compared with unstimulated pre-transplant donor and recipient T cells. Instead of going to the commercial service, samples from a few later patients were sequenced in-house on an Illumina MiSeq and processed with MiXCR. Bulk TCR-beta CDR3 sequencing was used to track graft-versus-host and host-versus-graft alloreactive T cell clones in the graft, circulation and bone marrow after intestinal transplantation. Every recipient was given anti-thymocyte globulin induction, then maintenance tacrolimus and steroids for around three years. Donor T cell macrochimerism was defined as a peak of at least 4% donor T cells among recipient peripheral blood mononuclear cells. The cohort enrolled roughly 25 intestinal transplant recipients including one retransplant, and a few patients lacking pretransplant specimens were excluded.

The label giving this sample's time point can be read as: cells obtained before transplantation from donor or recipient. CD3+CD4+ and CD3+CD8+ populations were FACS-sorted from unstimulated pre-transplant donor and recipient cells taken from spleen or lymph nodes. In regard to this clone: No antigen is known for it. One base away there is no much larger clone; base qualities are not given.

What the authors observed across the whole study: Peak levels of circulating GvH clones were associated with declines in HvG clones early after transplant. In patients with donor T cell macrochimerism, the allografts had high GvH to HvG T cell clonal ratios. The conclusions were limited by the relatively low number and heterogeneity of the intestinal transplant patients. GvH clones turned up in recipient bone marrow, with some appearing earlier in ileal mucosa or blood, a pattern consistent with an intestinal mucosal origin.

Preparation of the library involved the immunoSEQ multiplex PCR assay. For most patients, genomic DNA was isolated with the Qiagen DNeasy Blood and Tissue Kit and sent frozen to Adaptive Biotechnologies for TCR sequencing. For most patients, high-throughput TCR-beta CDR3 sequencing of genomic DNA was performed by Adaptive Biotechnologies. Per the authors' processing: Adaptive's ImmunoSEQ software was the source of the TCR sequencing data for roughly 19 patients, while a few other patients were processed with MiXCR and VDJtools. To correct CD4 versus CD8 sorting errors, any sequence found in both subsets at a frequency ratio below 5:1 was removed. CDR3 nucleotide sequences shared by donor and recipient were removed because the origin of these sequences could not be assigned. To count as alloreactive, a clone needed at least 2-fold expansion over unstimulated cells and a minimum CFSE-low frequency of 0.002% (template counts) or 0.001% (read counts). Clones were considered mappable if detected in sequenced pre-transplant spleen, lymph node, or MLR CFSE-low populations of the donor or recipient. The cumulative frequency of alloreactive clones was calculated as a percentage of all sequences, weighted by copy number. TCRdb took this table from immuneACCESS and kept in-frame rearrangements with V and J called. Such tables lack part of the clones; where checked against another copy, unresolved V genes explain under half of the gap, and the rest is unexplained. V and J calls and clone size are given by that table; D and trimming were obtained from the DNA. The sample data list tens of thousands of clones, and about 92% of these were observed just once. About 2% of the sample rests with the top ten.

The receptor comes from a human donor who received an intestinal transplant. Sequencing was performed on unstimulated CD8+ T cells sorted from spleen or lymph node cells, taken before intestinal transplant.

The CDR3 in this case is CASSIVLEAVLAKNIQYF. The DNA sequence reads TGTGCCAGTAGTATAGTATTGGAGGCAGTCCTAGCCAAAAACATTCAGTACTTC. The chain employs TRBV19 and TRBJ2-4; the D segment could be TRBD2, given 5 matching bases. Deletion took 1 base off V and 0 bases off J, with a span of 16 bases between the germline ends. The CDR3, from cysteine to phenylalanine, totals 18 residues. Left in the record is the CDR3 DNA by itself, 54 bases read in frame from the first base. Looking up the germline V gene (reference sequence) yields CDR1 LNHDA and CDR2 SQIVND.